This paragraph covers one T cell receptor beta chain sequence. Its antigen is unidentified. V lost 2 bases and J lost 7; bases outside the gene matches: 12. Germline values: CDR1 MNHEY, CDR2 SVGAGI. The CDR3 length is 16 residues. These data are taken from a study of T cells after yellow fever vaccination. Study overall: SMART-Seq v4 Ultra Low Input handled preparation of low-cell-number fractions. Study-wide points: Post-booster reappearance was seen for most primary-vaccination clones (nearly 97% CD4, 88% CD8). Any FACS-sorted repertoire could hold abundant clonotypes that contaminate it from the bulk population.

TCRdb reprocessed the 5' RACE reads via MiXCR and lists one record per CDR3 protein. The data show some 500,000 distinct CDR3 sequences, with about 13% seen just once and more than 12% held by the top ten. The TCR was taken from a man aged 30-40 years who received the YFV17D yellow fever vaccine. The chain combines TRBV6-5 with TRBJ1-2; the match to TRBD1 covers 8 bases. Sequencing used PBMCs, obtained on the day of the yellow fever booster vaccination. CDR3 DNA sequence: TGTGCCAGCAGTTACGGAGACAGGGGCATTAGTGGTGGCTACACCTTC. This translates into CASSYGDRGISGGYTF.